This passage covers 20 T cell receptor beta chains from one sample sequenced in a study of CD4 T cell repertoires in COVID-19. Using immunoSEQ multiplex PCR, the repertoire was profiled, and TCRdb retains in-frame clones only, with some absent. The sample lists fewer than 30,000 clones, about 93% occurring once. The memory T cells were sequenced right after ex vivo isolation, without culture. Sample: circulating follicular helper CD4+ T cells (cTfh) from blood, taken before the COVID-19 pandemic. These receptors originate from a human donor who had COVID-19.

This chain connects TRBV6-5 to TRBJ2-1; tentatively, D is TRBD1 (5 bases). CDR1 and CDR2 from the germline V gene are MNHEY and SVGAGI. This CDR3 has 14 amino acids. The V end was cut by 6 bases, the J end by 1 base, with 10 bases between. CDR3 in amino acids: CASSPSGSYNEQFF. CDR3 DNA sequence: TGTGCCAGCAGCCCTTCAGGGTCCTACAATGAGCAGTTCTTC.

This rearrangement joins TRBV19 to TRBJ1-5, with TRBD1 as a possible D gene (5 bases). The CDR3 consists of 14 residues. Germline assignment: CDR1 LNHDA and CDR2 SQIVND (reference sequence). V lost 4 bases to trimming and J lost 4 bases, with 11 bases between them. The CDR3 DNA is TGTGCCAGTAGTACCACAGGAGCTAATCAGCCCCAGCATTTT. It yields the protein CASSTTGANQPQHF.

This rearrangement joins TRBV15 to TRBJ1-2; D might be TRBD1 (6 bases). Germline V gene data show CDR1 as LNHNV and CDR2 as YYDKDF (reference sequence). Between the trimmed V and J ends, which lost 1 base and 8 bases, there was a span of 14 bases. The CDR3 contains 14 residues. The CDR3 DNA reads TGTGCCACCAGCAGAGGGGACACCCAAAGAGGCTACACCTTC. It encodes CATSRGDTQRGYTF.

The rearrangement uses TRBV5-1 and TRBJ2-7; a possible D gene is TRBD2 (6 bases). Trimming left V 4 bases short and J 3 bases short, with 14 bases between. The CDR3 has 14 residues. Germline assignment: CDR1 SGHRS and CDR2 YFSETQ. DNA for the CDR3: TGCGCCAGCAGCCCAGCGCCGGGGGACTACGAGCAGTACTTC. It encodes CASSPAPGDYEQYF.

V is TRBV6-5 and J is TRBJ2-2; the D gene is possibly TRBD2 (5 bases). The CDR3 is 14 residues long. V lost 4 bases and J 1 base, leaving 7 bases between the germline ends. Germline-derived CDR1 and CDR2 are MNHEY and SVGAGI. CDR3 sequence reads: CASSWAGNTGELFF. The DNA of the CDR3 is TGTGCCAGCAGTTGGGCGGGGAACACCGGGGAGCTGTTTTTT.

The chain links TRBV5-6 to TRBJ1-6; D gene ambiguous. Germline values: CDR1 SGHDT, CDR2 YYEEEE. The CDR3 spans 16 residues. Trimming took off 4 bases at V and 10 bases at J, with 21 bases between the two ends. CDR3 DNA sequence: TGTGCCAGCAGCAGAACACCAAGAGGGCAAGGATCACCCCTCCACTTT. Translating it yields CASSRTPRGQGSPLHF. The whole variable domain, remainder taken from reference TRBV5-6 and TRBJ1-6, is DAGVTQSPTHLIKTRGQQVTLRCSPKSGHDTVSWYQQALGQGPQFIFQYYEEEERQRGNFPDRFSGHQFPNYSSELNVNALLLGDSALYLCASSRTPRGQGSPLHFGNGTRLTVT.

This rearrangement joins TRBV7-6 to TRBJ1-1, with TRBD1 identical over 7 bases. This CDR3 spans 14 amino acids. The V segment lost 4 bases and the J segment 4 bases; nucleotides outside the gene matches: 6. Germline-derived CDR1 and CDR2 are SGHVS and FNYEAQ. CDR3: CASSYTTGATEAFF. The CDR3 nucleotides are TGTGCCAGCAGCTACACCACAGGGGCCACTGAAGCTTTCTTT.

This chain uses TRBV2 with TRBJ1-5, with 10 bases matching TRBD1. V shed 8 bases, J shed 4 bases, and the junction held 11 bases outside the gene matches. Germline lookup yields CDR1 SNHLY and CDR2 FYNNEI. CDR3 length equals 16 residues. The CDR3 DNA follows: TGTGCCAGCGCACCGGGACAGGGGACACGGAATCAGCCCCAGCATTTT. Residues: CASAPGQGTRNQPQHF.

The chain carries TRBV19 and TRBJ1-1; the D is unclear. This CDR3 contains 13 residues. CDR1 is LNHDA and CDR2 is SQIVND in the germline V gene (reference sequence). V lost 7 bases, J lost 1 base, and 10 bases lay in between. CDR3 coding DNA: TGTGCCAGTACAGATCAACGGAACACTGAAGCTTTCTTT. Encoded protein: CASTDQRNTEAFF.

The chain links TRBV6-6 to TRBJ1-5, with a possible D match to TRBD1 (5 bases). The CDR3 has 11 residues. Germline CDR1 is MNHNY and CDR2 is SVGAGI (reference sequence). V was clipped by 8 bases and J by 3 bases, with 5 bases between them. CDR3 coding DNA: TGTGCCAGCGGGGCCAATCAGCCCCAGCATTTT. This gives the protein CASGANQPQHF.

The rearrangement uses TRBV5-5 and TRBJ2-6, with unresolved D. Between the trimmed V and J ends, which lost 2 bases and 0 bases, there was a span of 6 bases. The germline CDR1 and CDR2 sequences are SGHKS and YYEKEE (reference sequence). The CDR3 is made up of 15 amino acids. The CDR3 loop reads CASSFRVSGANVLTF. CDR3 sequence (DNA): TGTGCCAGCAGCTTTCGGGTCTCTGGGGCCAACGTCCTGACTTTC.

This chain uses TRBV28 with TRBJ2-3; 7 bases are a match to TRBD1. The germline gives CDR1 MDHEN, CDR2 SYDVKM. This CDR3 is built from 15 residues. V gave up 5 bases and J gave up 9 bases; unmatched junction bases: 14. Here the CDR3 DNA reads TGTGCCAGCAGTCCACGACTCGGACAGGCCCCAACGCAGTATTTT. As protein: CASSPRLGQAPTQYF.

This chain joins TRBV30 and TRBJ1-5; perhaps TRBD1 as D (6 bases). Trimming removed 3 bases at V and 0 bases at J, with 15 bases between. CDR1 GTSNPN and CDR2 SVGIG come from the germline V gene (reference sequence). The CDR3 covers 16 residues. CDR3 DNA sequence: TGTGCCTGGAGCAAACAGGGAGTCTATAGCAATCAGCCCCAGCATTTT. Amino acids: CAWSKQGVYSNQPQHF.

This sequence joins TRBV10-3 and TRBJ2-1; no definite D call. The V gene's germline CDR1 is ENHRY and CDR2 SYGVKD. Trimming removed 4 bases from V and 7 bases from J, with 17 bases in between. The CDR3 extends over 15 amino acids. In nucleotides, the CDR3 is TGTGCCATCAGTGCGACTGAAGCGTTCCCGAATGAGCAGTTCTTC. Encoded protein: CAISATEAFPNEQFF.

This clone was seen just once. The CDR3 protein is CASSRQPEGIDGYTF. The CDR3 DNA reads as TGTGCCAGCAGCCGCCAACCAGAGGGCATAGATGGCTACACCTTC. The chain recombines TRBV11-2 with TRBJ1-2; D unclear. CDR3 length equals 15 residues. V lost 5 bases and J 6 bases, leaving 19 bases between the germline ends. Germline V gives CDR1 SGHAT, CDR2 FQNNGV.

This clone was seen just once. The chain carries TRBV15 and TRBJ2-3; 11 bases are shared with TRBD2. Trimming removed 5 bases from V and 3 bases from J; junction bases left unmatched: 13. The germline gives CDR1 LNHNV, CDR2 YYDKDF (reference sequence). The CDR3 is 18 residues long. The CDR3 protein is CATSGGDLAGGRTDTQYF. For the CDR3, the DNA is TGTGCCACCAGCGGGGGCGATCTAGCGGGAGGAAGGACAGATACGCAGTATTTT.

J is TRBJ2-7 and V is TRBV7-8, with 11 bases aligning to TRBD2. V lost 3 bases and J lost 9; bases outside the gene matches: 13. The germline CDR1 and CDR2 sequences are SGHVS and FQNEAQ. The CDR3 totals 16 residues. CDR3 in DNA: TGTGCCAGCAGCTTCTCGGGCCTAGCGGGAGGAGGGTCGCAGTACTTC. It specifies CASSFSGLAGGGSQYF.

The V and J genes are TRBV5-1 and TRBJ2-3, with D possibly being TRBD1 (6 bases). The CDR3 consists of 18 residues. Per the germline V gene, CDR1 is SGHRS and CDR2 is YFSETQ. With 4 bases removed from V and 2 bases from J, the gap between germline ends came to 23 bases. The CDR3 reads CASSRRGISVDSTDTQYF. CDR3 bases: TGCGCCAGCAGCCGAAGGGGGATCTCGGTAGATTCCACAGATACGCAGTATTTT. Full variable domain (missing parts from reference TRBV5-1 and TRBJ2-3): KAGVTQTPRYLIKTRGQQVTLSCSPISGHRSVSWYQQTPGQGLQFLFEYFSETQRNKGNFPGRFSGRQFSNSRSEMNVSTLELGDSALYLCASSRRGISVDSTDTQYFGPGTRLTVL.

The rearrangement joins TRBV28 to TRBJ2-4; possible D gene TRBD2, 6 bases. Trimming stripped 5 bases from V and 8 bases from J, with 16 bases between. CDR3 length: 14 residues. Germline values: CDR1 MDHEN, CDR2 SYDVKM. The CDR3 region is CASSAPGTVDIQYF. The DNA of the CDR3 is TGTGCCAGCAGTGCACCCGGGACTGTGGACATTCAGTACTTC.

This clone was detected a few times. The V and J genes are TRBV13 and TRBJ1-1, with 9 bases that match TRBD1. CDR3 length equals 15 residues. With V trimmed by 3 bases and J by 1 base, 3 bases remained unmatched. Germline loops: CDR1 PRHDT, CDR2 FYEKMQ (reference sequence). CDR3 nucleotide sequence: TGTGCCAGCAGCTTCATACAGGGGGCGAACACTGAAGCTTTCTTT. Amino acid sequence: CASSFIQGANTEAFF.